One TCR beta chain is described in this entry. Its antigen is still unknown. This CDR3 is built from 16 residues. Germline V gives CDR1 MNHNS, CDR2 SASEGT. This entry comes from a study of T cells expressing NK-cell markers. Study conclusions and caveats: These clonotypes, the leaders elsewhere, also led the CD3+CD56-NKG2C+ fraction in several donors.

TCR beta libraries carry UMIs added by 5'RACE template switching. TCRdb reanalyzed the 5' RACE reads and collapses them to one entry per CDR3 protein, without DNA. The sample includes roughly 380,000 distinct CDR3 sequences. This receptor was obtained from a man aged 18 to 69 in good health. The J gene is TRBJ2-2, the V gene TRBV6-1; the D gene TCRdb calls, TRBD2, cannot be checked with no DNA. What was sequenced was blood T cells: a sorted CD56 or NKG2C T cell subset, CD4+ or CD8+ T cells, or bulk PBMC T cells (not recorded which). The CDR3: CASTGTSGGGTGELFF.